The rows below give T cell receptor beta chains drawn from one sample of a study of blood T cell repertoires in COVID-19. Method: immunoSEQ multiplex PCR; TCRdb's copy keeps in-frame clones and lacks some. The table has approximately 170,000 clones, roughly 80% seen once; the top ten hold approximately 4%. Material for sequencing was PBMCs or T cells enriched from blood (not recorded which). The receptors derive from a woman aged 45-60 years who had recovered from COVID-19. Both conserved end residues are trimmed from each CDR3.

CDR3aa: ASSLAGQGWTEAF
j_gene: TRBJ1-1
v_gene: TRBV7-2

CDR3aa: SASQDKVGPGEAF
j_gene: TRBJ1-1
v_gene: TRBV20-1

CDR3aa: ASSAGRGFTNEKLF
j_gene: TRBJ1-4
v_gene: TRBV11-2

CDR3aa: ASRDRLGYNEQF
j_gene: TRBJ2-1
v_gene: TRBV2

CDR3aa: ASSLILGQGEAF
j_gene: TRBJ1-1
v_gene: TRBV7-9

CDR3aa: ASGHWTDTEAF
j_gene: TRBJ1-1
v_gene: TRBV12-5

CDR3aa: ASSLVGGTMNTEAF
j_gene: TRBJ1-1
v_gene: TRBV5-1

CDR3aa: ASSPGQGGGYT
j_gene: TRBJ1-2
v_gene: TRBV12-3/TRBV12-4

CDR3aa: ASSAGTGPGYT
j_gene: TRBJ1-2
v_gene: TRBV9

CDR3aa: ASSLRAGRGSGYT
j_gene: TRBJ1-2
v_gene: TRBV7-2

CDR3aa: ASSLVEWRDLAF
j_gene: TRBJ1-1
v_gene: TRBV7-2

CDR3aa: ASSQAAGGPRETQY
j_gene: TRBJ2-5
v_gene: TRBV4-2

CDR3aa: ASSSLPHGGGYT
j_gene: TRBJ1-2
v_gene: TRBV7-3

CDR3aa: ASSPYPQGEIFYGYT
j_gene: TRBJ1-2
v_gene: TRBV21-1

CDR3aa: ASSHLSGSPGTGELF
j_gene: TRBJ2-2
v_gene: TRBV13

CDR3aa: ASTRTHPEQF
j_gene: TRBJ2-1
v_gene: TRBV12-3/TRBV12-4

CDR3aa: ASSFYTRGPQH
j_gene: TRBJ1-5
v_gene: TRBV5-5

CDR3aa: ASSLKAAINSPLH
j_gene: TRBJ1-6
v_gene: TRBV7-2

CDR3aa: ASSLGGGNTGELF
j_gene: TRBJ2-2
v_gene: TRBV7-9

CDR3aa: ASSEEAGSGQPQH
j_gene: TRBJ1-5
v_gene: TRBV2

CDR3aa: ASSLGPSEAF
j_gene: TRBJ1-1
v_gene: TRBV11-2

CDR3aa: AWRPYRNTEAF
j_gene: TRBJ1-1
v_gene: TRBV30

CDR3aa: ASRPTGKNPPLH
j_gene: TRBJ1-6
v_gene: TRBV3-1/TRBV3-2

CDR3aa: ASSGRTGSGNTIY
j_gene: TRBJ1-3
v_gene: TRBV2

CDR3aa: ASSTDRERRAQNSPLH
j_gene: TRBJ1-6
v_gene: TRBV19

CDR3aa: ASSLYSSGEQETQY
j_gene: TRBJ2-5
v_gene: TRBV5-6

CDR3aa: ASSPGSFTNEKLF
j_gene: TRBJ1-4
v_gene: TRBV5-1

CDR3aa: ASSPPGQGSEKLF
j_gene: TRBJ1-4
v_gene: TRBV18

CDR3aa: ASRVSSGNTIY
j_gene: TRBJ1-3
v_gene: TRBV6-5

CDR3aa: ASSPGDSSNQPQH
j_gene: TRBJ1-5
v_gene: TRBV7-2

CDR3aa: ASSKPAGANYGYT
j_gene: TRBJ1-2
v_gene: TRBV7-8

CDR3aa: ASSLGGQETQY
j_gene: TRBJ2-5
v_gene: TRBV7-2

CDR3aa: ASSRTGDTEAF
j_gene: TRBJ1-1
v_gene: TRBV19

CDR3aa: ASSLLDRDESTEAF
j_gene: TRBJ1-1
v_gene: TRBV7-9